The rows below give T cell receptor beta chains drawn from one sample of a study of blood T cell repertoires in COVID-19. Sequencing used immunoSEQ multiplex PCR; TCRdb keeps in-frame clones, though not all of them. The sample records over 150,000 clones, about 88% being singletons. Sequenced material: PBMCs or T cells enriched from blood (not recorded which). These receptors originate from a woman aged 25 to 45 who had recovered from COVID-19. Each CDR3 is given with its conserved first and last residue. A D gene is named only where the DNA matches it firmly. Clone sizes are given selectively: once, few, many, or a class where the clone is expanded.

D: TRBD2
J: TRBJ2-1
V: TRBV28
size: .
DNA: TGTGCCAGCAGTTTATTACTAGCGGGAGCCTACAATGAGCAGTTCTTC
CDR3: CASSLLLAGAYNEQFF

D: .
J: TRBJ2-3
V: TRBV5-1
size: once
DNA: TGCGCCAGCAGCTTGGGGCAGGCCGCTAGCACAGATACGCAGTATTTT
CDR3: CASSLGQAASTDTQYF

D: .
J: TRBJ1-5
V: TRBV19
size: .
DNA: TGTGCCAGTAGTTTGGGGGACTTCAGTCAGCCCCAGCATTTT
CDR3: CASSLGDFSQPQHF

D: TRBD1
J: TRBJ1-5
V: TRBV10-3
size: .
DNA: TGTGCCATCAGTGCGGGACAGGGCTTCAATCAGCCCCAGCATTTT
CDR3: CAISAGQGFNQPQHF

D: .
J: TRBJ1-2
V: TRBV19
size: .
DNA: TGTGCCAGTAGTATGGCAGTCCCCGGCTACACCTTC
CDR3: CASSMAVPGYTF

D: TRBD2
J: TRBJ2-1
V: TRBV10-2
size: .
DNA: TGCGCCAGCAGGCTAGCGGGGGTCGCCTACAGCAATGAGCAGTTCTTC
CDR3: CASRLAGVAYSNEQFF

D: TRBD2
J: TRBJ2-7
V: TRBV13
size: .
DNA: TGTGCCAGCAGCCCAGGGCCTAGCGGGAGGGCCTGGGAAACCTACGAGCAGTACTTC
CDR3: CASSPGPSGRAWETYEQYF

D: TRBD2
J: TRBJ2-3
V: TRBV20-1
size: .
DNA: TGCAGTGCTAGTGGCCTAGCGGGGGCCGAGGGCACAGATACGCAGTATTTT
CDR3: CSASGLAGAEGTDTQYF

D: TRBD1
J: TRBJ1-5
V: TRBV27
size: .
DNA: TGTGCCAGCAGTCCCACCGGACAGGCTAGGTATCAGCCCCAGCATTTT
CDR3: CASSPTGQARYQPQHF

D: TRBD1
J: TRBJ2-7
V: TRBV7-9
size: .
DNA: TGTGCCAGCAGCCTGGACAGGGTAGGATCTGATTACTACGAGCAGTACTTC
CDR3: CASSLDRVGSDYYEQYF

D: .
J: TRBJ1-5
V: TRBV19
size: .
DNA: TGTGCCAGTAGTGACCAGGGGCCCCTTAATCAGCCCCAGCATTTT
CDR3: CASSDQGPLNQPQHF

D: .
J: TRBJ2-3
V: TRBV3-1/TRBV3-2
size: .
DNA: TGTGCCAGCAGCCAAGATCCACAGGTAACCACAGATACGCAGTATTTT
CDR3: CASSQDPQVTTDTQYF

D: .
J: TRBJ1-5
V: TRBV28
size: .
DNA: TGTGCCAGCAAGACTGGGAGCAATCAGCCCCAGCATTTT
CDR3: CASKTGSNQPQHF

D: .
J: TRBJ1-5
V: TRBV6-6
size: .
DNA: TGTGCCAGCAGTCTCATGCGGACAGTTAATAGCAATCAGCCCCAGCATTTT
CDR3: CASSLMRTVNSNQPQHF

D: TRBD1
J: TRBJ1-3
V: TRBV6-5
size: .
DNA: TGTGCCAGCAGAGGGACAGGGGGCCTCTACACCATATATTTT
CDR3: CASRGTGGLYTIYF

D: TRBD1
J: TRBJ1-2
V: TRBV5-4
size: .
DNA: TGTGCCAGCAGCCTAAGGGGGCCTAACTATGGCTACACCTTC
CDR3: CASSLRGPNYGYTF

D: TRBD2
J: TRBJ2-1
V: TRBV28
size: .
DNA: TGTGCCAGGAAGCGGGGGGGTCTCGATGAGCAGTTCTTC
CDR3: CARKRGGLDEQFF

D: .
J: TRBJ1-2
V: TRBV2
size: few
DNA: TGTGCCAGCAGGGGGGAGGACAACTATGGCTACACCTTC
CDR3: CASRGEDNYGYTF

D: TRBD1
J: TRBJ1-2
V: TRBV5-6
size: few
DNA: TGTGCCAGCAGCTTGGCTAGGACAGGGGGCGGTTATGGCTACACCTTC
CDR3: CASSLARTGGGYGYTF

D: .
J: TRBJ2-3
V: TRBV12-3/TRBV12-4
size: .
DNA: TGTGCCAGCAGCCCAGTGGCCGATACGCAGTATTTT
CDR3: CASSPVADTQYF

D: .
J: TRBJ1-5
V: TRBV21-1
size: .
DNA: TGTGCCAGCAGCAACGCAAGACAGGGCTGGTACGCTCAGCCCCAGCATTTT
CDR3: CASSNARQGWYAQPQHF

D: TRBD1
J: TRBJ1-2
V: TRBV10-1
size: few
DNA: TGCGCCAGCAGTGAGAAGGGACAGTCTTATGGCTACACCTTC
CDR3: CASSEKGQSYGYTF

D: TRBD2
J: TRBJ2-1
V: TRBV10-2
size: .
DNA: TGCGCCAGCAAAACTAGCGGTTACAATGAGCAGTTCTTC
CDR3: CASKTSGYNEQFF

D: .
J: TRBJ2-3
V: TRBV5-1
size: .
DNA: TGCGCCAGCAGCTTGGAGGCGGGGATCACAGATACGCAGTATTTT
CDR3: CASSLEAGITDTQYF

D: .
J: TRBJ1-2
V: TRBV6-2/TRBV6-3
size: .
DNA: TGTGCCAGCAGTTACTCGATGTGGAGCCGAGACTATGGCTACACCTTC
CDR3: CASSYSMWSRDYGYTF

D: TRBD2
J: TRBJ2-1
V: TRBV30
size: .
DNA: TGTGCCTGGAGTGATGGTCCTAGCGGGAGCAATGAGCAGTTCTTC
CDR3: CAWSDGPSGSNEQFF

D: .
J: TRBJ1-2
V: TRBV4-2
size: .
DNA: TGTGCCAGCAGCCAATCAGACGGACAGCCCTATGGCTACACCTTC
CDR3: CASSQSDGQPYGYTF

D: TRBD2
J: TRBJ2-5
V: TRBV11-2
size: .
DNA: TGTGCCAGCAGCCGACTTGCGGGGGGGCAGGAGACCCAGTACTTC
CDR3: CASSRLAGGQETQYF

D: TRBD1
J: TRBJ2-1
V: TRBV3-1/TRBV3-2
size: once
DNA: TGTGCCAGCAGCCGCGACAGGGCGGCCTACAATGAGCAGTTCTTC
CDR3: CASSRDRAAYNEQFF

D: .
J: TRBJ1-4
V: TRBV3-1/TRBV3-2
size: .
DNA: TGTGCCAGCAGCCTAACAGGGAAAGAAAAACTGTTTTTT
CDR3: CASSLTGKEKLFF

D: .
J: TRBJ1-2
V: TRBV20-1
size: .
DNA: TGCAGTGCTGGGAGGTTGGAGTTTACCACCTTC
CDR3: CSAGRLEFTTF

D: TRBD2
J: TRBJ2-1
V: TRBV4-2
size: once
DNA: TGTGCCAGCAGCGGGACTAGCGGGAGCAATGAGCAGTTCTTC
CDR3: CASSGTSGSNEQFF

D: TRBD2
J: TRBJ2-3
V: TRBV5-6
size: once
DNA: TGTGCCAGCAGCGGAATCGGGACTAGCCCCCTGGGGTATACGCAGTATTTT
CDR3: CASSGIGTSPLGYTQYF

D: .
J: TRBJ1-1
V: TRBV2
size: .
DNA: TGTGCCACCTCAGGGTTCGTTGAAGCTTTCTTT
CDR3: CATSGFVEAFF

D: .
J: TRBJ1-5
V: TRBV19
size: .
DNA: TGTGCCAGTAACCTATTCTACCCTAATCAGCCCCAGCATTTT
CDR3: CASNLFYPNQPQHF

D: TRBD1
J: TRBJ1-1
V: TRBV5-6
size: .
DNA: TGTGCCAGCAGCCCCGGGGGACAGCTTATTTTGGTCACTGAAGCTTTCTTT
CDR3: CASSPGGQLILVTEAFF

D: TRBD1
J: TRBJ1-5
V: TRBV27
size: .
DNA: TGTGCCAGCAGTCCTGGGACAGGAAATCAGCCCCAGCATTTT
CDR3: CASSPGTGNQPQHF

D: TRBD1
J: TRBJ1-2
V: TRBV4-1
size: .
DNA: TGCGCCAGTACCAGGGGGCCCGCACCCTACGATAACTATGGCTACACCTTC
CDR3: CASTRGPAPYDNYGYTF

D: TRBD2
J: TRBJ2-1
V: TRBV20-1
size: once
DNA: TGCAGTGCTAGTCTCGGGAGGCGGGATGAGCAGTTCTTC
CDR3: CSASLGRRDEQFF

D: .
J: TRBJ1-4
V: TRBV7-2
size: .
DNA: TGTGCCAGCAGCCCTAACAGGGCTACTAATGAAAAACTGTTTTTT
CDR3: CASSPNRATNEKLFF

D: TRBD1
J: TRBJ2-5
V: TRBV10-3
size: .
DNA: TGTGCCATCAGTGAGTCGGTCAGGGGGCGAGAGACCCAGTACTTC
CDR3: CAISESVRGRETQYF

D: .
J: TRBJ1-5
V: TRBV18
size: .
DNA: TGTGCCAGCTCACTAGACAATCAGCCCCAGCATTTT
CDR3: CASSLDNQPQHF

D: .
J: TRBJ2-5
V: TRBV5-1
size: .
DNA: TGCGCCAGCAGCTTAAGCGGCCAATACCAAGAGACCCAGTACTTC
CDR3: CASSLSGQYQETQYF

D: .
J: TRBJ1-2
V: TRBV4-1
size: .
DNA: TGCGCCAGCAGCCAAGAAGCTCGCGATGGGCCCGTATATGGCTACACCTTC
CDR3: CASSQEARDGPVYGYTF

D: TRBD1
J: TRBJ1-3
V: TRBV5-4
size: .
DNA: TGTGCCAGCAGCTTAACAGGGGTGGGAAACACCATATATTTT
CDR3: CASSLTGVGNTIYF

D: TRBD1
J: TRBJ1-1
V: TRBV5-1
size: few
DNA: TGCGCCAGCAGCCGGGCCGGGACAGGACAATTGAACACTGAAGCTTTCTTT
CDR3: CASSRAGTGQLNTEAFF

D: .
J: TRBJ2-1
V: TRBV5-4
size: .
DNA: TGTGCCAGCAGCCAGTCAAGAGGGAATGAGCAGTTCTTC
CDR3: CASSQSRGNEQFF

D: .
J: TRBJ2-2
V: TRBV19
size: .
DNA: TGTGCCAGTAGTATAGATAGGACAATGAACACCGGGGAGCTGTTTTTT
CDR3: CASSIDRTMNTGELFF